One and the same sample provided the 31 T cell receptor beta chains below, sequenced in a study of radiotherapy plus CTLA-4 blockade in lung cancer. This table comes from immunoSEQ multiplex PCR, and its TCRdb copy is limited to in-frame clones, with some not included. In the table there are around 86,000 clones, roughly four fifths of which are singletons. This specimen was peripheral blood, taken from a patient treated with radiotherapy plus ipilimumab. These TCRs come from a human donor with non-small cell lung cancer who had stable disease on radiotherapy plus ipilimumab.

V and J are TRBV19 and TRBJ2-1; a possible D gene is TRBD1 (6 bases). The CDR3 is made up of 15 amino acids. Looked up from germline, CDR1 is LNHDA and CDR2 is SQIVND (reference sequence). Trimming took 5 bases from V and 2 from J, leaving 13 bases between them. For the CDR3, the DNA is TGTGCCAGTAGTTCTCAGGGACAACCCTACAATGAGCAGTTCTTC. This codes for CASSSQGQPYNEQFF.

V gene TRBV7-6 combines with J gene TRBJ2-7; TRBD1 matches at 11 bases. V was pared by 0 bases and J by 7 bases, with 8 bases of the junction left unmatched. This CDR3 has 16 amino acids. Germline V lookup: CDR1 SGHVS, CDR2 FNYEAQ. The CDR3 DNA sequence: TGTGCCAGCAGCTTAGCCACAGGACAGGGGGCGCGGGAGCAGTACTTC. It encodes CASSLATGQGAREQYF.

Turning to this clone: The junction differs from germline at one of its ends, possibly a read error. Other DNA variants within this sample encode the same CDR3. The chain has TRBV10-3 and TRBJ2-7, with 9 bases lining up with TRBD1. The germline V gene has CDR1 ENHRY and CDR2 SYGVKD. CDR3 length equals 13 residues. The CDR3, as DNA: TGTGCCATCGCCGGGACAGGGTCCTACGAGCAATACTTC. Translating gives CAIAGTGSYEQYF.

In the case of this clone: Other DNA sequences from this sample encode an identical CDR3 as well. V gene TRBV6-4 combines with J gene TRBJ2-3, with 8 nucleotides matching TRBD2. The CDR3 runs to 15 residues. CDR1 is MRHNA, CDR2 SNTAGT, per germline. Germline trimming cut 0 bases from V and 4 bases from J; bases unmatched to any gene: 3. Here the CDR3 reads CASSDSAGGADTQYF. The CDR3 DNA reads TGTGCCAGCAGTGACTCCGCGGGGGGAGCAGATACGCAGTATTTT.

In regard to this clone: At one end the junction does not follow the germline gene, possibly because of a read error. V and J are TRBV10-3 and TRBJ1-1; TRBD1 might be the D (5 bases). Germline V gene sequence: CDR1 ENHRY, CDR2 SYGVKD. The CDR3 loop spans 11 amino acids. The CDR3 DNA sequence: TGCCCCGTAGGGGTGAACACTGAAGCTTTCTTT. Translating it yields CPVGVNTEAFF.

The chain employs TRBV2 and TRBJ2-1; TRBD2 is a possible D gene (6 bases). Germline CDR1 reads SNHLY; CDR2 reads FYNNEI. The CDR3 runs to 15 residues. V shed 2 bases and J shed 9 bases, with 17 bases lying between them. DNA of the CDR3: TGTGCCAGCAGTGAATTCGGACGAGCGGGTACTGAGCAGTTCTTC. Residues: CASSEFGRAGTEQFF. The variable domain in full, completed from reference TRBV2 and TRBJ2-1, reads EPEVTQTPSHQVTQMGQEVILRCVPISNHLYFYWYRQILGQKVEFLVSFYNNEISEKSEIFDDQFSVERPDGSNFTLKIRSTKLEDSAMYFCASSEFGRAGTEQFFGPGTRLTVL.

The CDR3 nucleotides are TGTGCCAGCAGAGCCTTGGGACAGGGGGCACGGGGCTACACCTTC. Its translation is CASRALGQGARGYTF. The chain uses TRBV6-6 and TRBJ1-2; the match to TRBD1 covers 12 bases. The CDR3 has 15 amino acids. Germline CDR1 and CDR2: MNHNY and SVGAGI (reference sequence). V lost 6 bases and J lost 8; bases outside the gene matches: 10.

This chain uses TRBV2 with TRBJ2-5, with 9 bases fitting TRBD2. The CDR3 loop spans 16 amino acids. CDR1 and CDR2 (germline): SNHLY, FYNNEI. The trim removed 5 bases at V and 2 bases at J, leaving 9 bases unmatched. The DNA of the CDR3 is TGTGCCAGCAGTTGGCGGGAGGGCGGTAGGCAAGAGACCCAGTACTTC. This codes for CASSWREGGRQETQYF.

This chain connects TRBV6-5 to TRBJ2-1; unclear D gene. Trimming took 2 bases from V and 0 from J, leaving 5 bases between them. The CDR3 has 14 residues. Per germline, CDR1 MNHEY and CDR2 SVGAGI. CDR3 in DNA: TGTGCCAGCAGTTACGACCCCTCCTACAATGAGCAGTTCTTC. Protein product: CASSYDPSYNEQFF.

V gene TRBV5-4 combines with J gene TRBJ1-2; 8 bases align to TRBD1. V shed 3 bases and J 4 bases; nucleotides not matched to a gene: 11. This CDR3 contains 16 residues. Germline V CDR1 and CDR2: SGHNT, YYREEE (reference sequence). In nucleotides, the CDR3 is TGTGCCAGCAGCTCGGGGAGGGACAGGCAGACCTATGGCTACACCTTC. As protein: CASSSGRDRQTYGYTF.

The chain is built from TRBV9 and TRBJ1-1, with D possibly TRBD1 on 5 matching bases. Germline-derived CDR1 and CDR2 are SGDLS and YYNGEE. This CDR3 comprises 16 residues. Trimming left V 4 bases short and J 1 base short, with 17 bases between. The CDR3 nucleotides read TGTGCCAGCAGCCCCCAACTCGCGGGGCAGAACACTGAAGCTTTCTTT. It is translated as CASSPQLAGQNTEAFF.

The chain is built from TRBV19 and TRBJ1-1, with D possibly matching TRBD1 (5 bases). The germline CDR1 and CDR2 sequences are LNHDA and SQIVND (reference sequence). The CDR3 loop spans 15 amino acids. Trimming took 4 bases from V and 1 from J, leaving 13 bases between them. CDR3 DNA sequence: TGTGCCAGTAGTACTCAGGGAGGGGAGAACACTGAAGCTTTCTTT. It specifies CASSTQGGENTEAFF.

The CDR3 loop reads CASSVERVGDTQYF. The CDR3 DNA is TGTGCCAGCAGCGTAGAACGGGTAGGGGATACGCAGTATTTT. The chain links TRBV9 to TRBJ2-3; D unclear. Trimming left V 0 bases short and J 6 bases short, with 11 bases between. CDR1 is SGDLS, CDR2 YYNGEE, per germline. CDR3 length: 14 amino acids. Together with reference TRBV9 and TRBJ2-3, the CDR3 gives the full variable domain: DSGVTQTPKHLITATGQRVTLRCSPRSGDLSVYWYQQSLDQGLQFLIQYYNGEERAKGNILERFSAQQFPDLHSELNLSSLELGDSALYFCASSVERVGDTQYFGPGTRLTVL.

V usage is TRBV18 and J usage is TRBJ1-2; 8 nucleotides line up with TRBD1. Germline CDR1 KGHSH, CDR2 LQKENI. V trimming: 3 bases; J trimming: 8 bases; junction bases outside the gene matches: 14. The CDR3 totals 16 residues. The CDR3 DNA is TGTGCCAGCTCACCTCAAAAAGAAAGACAGGGGAAGGGCTACACCTTC. It is translated as CASSPQKERQGKGYTF.

Only a few counts were recorded for this clone. The chain joins TRBV18 to TRBJ2-2, with D possibly matching TRBD1 (6 bases). Germline loops: CDR1 KGHSH, CDR2 LQKENI. This CDR3 has 15 residues. The V and J ends lost 5 bases and 4 bases respectively, with 14 bases between them. The CDR3 DNA is TGTGCCAGCTCAGCGGACAGCCAACCCACCGGGGAGCTGTTTTTT. This gives the protein CASSADSQPTGELFF.

This clone was picked up a small number of times. The chain recombines TRBV7-8 with TRBJ2-4, with 13 bases identical to TRBD2. The CDR3 extends over 16 amino acids. The ends lost 0 bases at V and 7 bases at J; junction bases unmatched: 3. CDR1 is SGHVS and CDR2 is FQNEAQ in the germline V gene. The CDR3 DNA is TGTGCCAGCAGCTTAGCTACTAGCGGGGGGGCGAACATTCAGTACTTC. Protein: CASSLATSGGANIQYF.

The chain couples TRBV7-6 to TRBJ2-5; maybe TRBD1 (6 bases). This CDR3 is built from 17 residues. Trimming cost V 3 bases and J 0 bases, with 17 bases left between them. The germline V gene has CDR1 SGHVS and CDR2 FNYEAQ. CDR3 nucleotides: TGTGCCAGCAGCTTCGCGTTCCGGACAGCGTACCAAGAGACCCAGTACTTC. Its protein product is CASSFAFRTAYQETQYF.

The chain combines TRBV6-5 with TRBJ2-1; D is uncertain. The CDR3 extends over 12 amino acids. Germline V CDR1 and CDR2: MNHEY, SVGAGI. Deletions cut 9 bases from V and 7 bases from J, with 13 bases between. Here the CDR3 DNA reads TGTGCCAGGCCGTACCTCATAAATGAGCAGTTCTTC. Its protein product is CARPYLINEQFF.

The chain joins TRBV10-1 to TRBJ2-3; 10 nucleotides line up with TRBD1. The CDR3 is 17 residues long. Germline-derived CDR1 and CDR2 are WNHNN and SYGVQD (reference sequence). V dropped 5 bases and J dropped 0; count of bases not matched to a gene: 8. CDR3 nucleotide sequence: TGCGCCAGCAGTTTAACCCGGACAGGGGGAAGCACAGATACGCAGTATTTT. This encodes CASSLTRTGGSTDTQYF.

There are a few counts of this clone. V is TRBV6-1 and J is TRBJ1-1; D not certain. Germline CDR1 reads MNHNS; CDR2 reads SASEGT. Trimming shortened V by 6 bases and J by 4 bases, and 6 bases separated the two germline ends. The CDR3 sequence is 11 residues long. The CDR3 loop is CASSSGTEAFF. The CDR3 nucleotides are TGTGCCAGCAGCAGTGGCACTGAAGCTTTCTTT.

This rearrangement joins TRBV15 to TRBJ2-2; 12 bases align to TRBD2. Germline V gene lookup returns CDR1 LNHNV and CDR2 YYDKDF (reference sequence). V trimming: 1 base; J trimming: 15 bases; junction bases outside the gene matches: 9. The CDR3 contains 15 residues. CDR3 sequence: CATSRALAGGVVVFF. The CDR3 DNA is TGTGCCACCAGCAGAGCCCTAGCGGGGGGGGTAGTGGTGTTTTTT. Using reference TRBV15 and TRBJ2-2 for the parts outside the CDR3, the full variable domain is DAMVIQNPRYQVTQFGKPVTLSCSQTLNHNVMYWYQQKSSQAPKLLFHYYDKDFNNEADTPDNFQSRRPNTSFCFLDIRSPGLGDTAMYLCATSRALAGGVVVFFGEGSRLTVL.

This clone was observed a handful of times. The V and J genes are TRBV7-2 and TRBJ1-3; D gene unclear. Trimming left V 7 bases short and J 2 bases short, with 9 bases between. The CDR3 loop spans 13 amino acids. Per the germline V gene, CDR1 is SGHTA and CDR2 is FQGNSA. The CDR3 loop reads CASMNSAGNTIYF. The CDR3 DNA sequence: TGTGCCAGCATGAATTCGGCTGGAAACACCATATATTTT.

This clone was seen more than once but under ten times. The chain couples TRBV27 to TRBJ2-3, with 8 bases identical to TRBD2. V lost 0 bases and J lost 0; bases outside the gene matches: 8. The CDR3 has 18 amino acids. CDR1 is MNHEY, CDR2 SMNVEV, per germline (reference sequence). The chain's CDR3 is CASSLSYPGGRSTDTQYF. The CDR3 bases are TGTGCCAGCAGTTTATCGTACCCGGGGGGGCGTAGCACAGATACGCAGTATTTT.

V is TRBV4-2 and J is TRBJ2-6, with TRBD2 as a possible D gene (5 bases). CDR1 is LGHNA, CDR2 YNFKEQ, per germline. Trimming pared 0 bases from V and 1 base from J, leaving 7 bases between. The CDR3 has 16 amino acids. CDR3 protein: CASSQDRGSGANVLTF. CDR3 DNA sequence: TGTGCCAGCAGCCAAGATAGAGGGTCTGGGGCCAACGTCCTGACTTTC.

This clone came up a few times. The chain couples TRBV7-2 to TRBJ2-2; 11 bases are shared with TRBD2. V was clipped by 5 bases and J by 6 bases; unmatched bases: 11. The CDR3 covers 17 residues. Per the germline V gene, CDR1 is SGHTA and CDR2 is FQGNSA. The CDR3 is CASSQGFSGGAAGELFF. CDR3 sequence (DNA): TGTGCCAGCAGCCAAGGATTTAGCGGGGGGGCAGCCGGGGAGCTGTTTTTT.

The genes are TRBV5-4 and TRBJ2-3; a possible D gene is TRBD2 (5 bases). Germline V gives CDR1 SGHNT, CDR2 YYREEE (reference sequence). Trimming stripped 5 bases from V and 4 bases from J, with 14 bases between. The CDR3 has 14 amino acids. CDR3 in DNA: TGTGCCAGCAGGCCGGACTCAGGTTCAGATACGCAGTATTTT. This gives the protein CASRPDSGSDTQYF.

The chain recombines TRBV5-1 with TRBJ1-2; TRBD1 is a possible D gene (6 bases). V was shortened by 6 bases and J by 2 bases, with 20 bases between the two germline ends. Germline CDR1 is SGHRS and CDR2 is YFSETQ. This CDR3 region has 16 residues. CDR3 loop: CASKASGGGANYGYTF. CDR3 bases: TGCGCCAGCAAAGCCTCAGGAGGGGGGGCCAACTATGGCTACACCTTC.

This clone was seen a handful of times. J is TRBJ1-6 and V is TRBV7-9; 8 bases are a match to TRBD1. Germline CDR1 SEHNR, CDR2 FQNEAQ (reference sequence). J was trimmed by 10 bases and V by 5 bases; bases with no gene match: 13. The CDR3 consists of 16 residues. CDR3 in DNA: TGTGCCAGCAGCCCCTTCAGGGGGCTGGGTGCGTCACCCCTCCACTTT. Its protein is CASSPFRGLGASPLHF.

V and J are TRBV30 and TRBJ2-3; no clear D. The CDR3 runs 10 residues. V lost 1 base and J 10 bases, leaving 6 bases between the germline ends. In germline, CDR1 is GTSNPN, CDR2 SVGIG (reference sequence). In DNA, the CDR3 is TGTGCCTGGAGTGCTGGAGCGCAGTATTTT. It yields the protein CAWSAGAQYF.

The V gene is TRBV13, the J gene TRBJ2-5, with unresolved D. With 0 bases removed from V and 11 bases from J, the gap between germline ends came to 19 bases. CDR1 and CDR2 (germline): PRHDT, FYEKMQ (reference sequence). The CDR3 runs to 15 residues. DNA of the CDR3: TGTGCCAGCAGCTTAGGCGCCCAGGCCGGTACGGTGCAGTACTTC. Its translation is CASSLGAQAGTVQYF.

The chain carries TRBV27 and TRBJ1-4; no clear D. Germline V gene lookup returns CDR1 MNHEY and CDR2 SMNVEV (reference sequence). Trimming left V 5 bases short and J 5 bases short, with 15 bases between. This CDR3 comprises 15 residues. CDR3 bases: TGTGCCAGCAGTCCCGGTCGGGCACAAAATGAAAAACTGTTTTTT. It specifies CASSPGRAQNEKLFF. Complete variable domain (other parts from reference TRBV27 and TRBJ1-4): EAQVTQNPRYLITVTGKKLTVTCSQNMNHEYMSWYRQDPGLGLRQIYYSMNVEVTDKGDVPEGYKVSRKEKRNFPLILESPSPNQTSLYFCASSPGRAQNEKLFFGSGTQLSVL.